This T cell receptor beta chain was sequenced during a study of PD-L1 blockade in urothelial cancer (TCRdb year 2017). Context from the whole study: Therapy was started around 2014 for all patients, and atezolizumab 1,200 mg was administered intravenously every 3 weeks. Several patients achieved durable clinical benefit and around 19 did not. Pretreatment blood TCR-seq was available for around 29 patients, at least one posttreatment blood collection was obtained for about 24 patients, and tumor TCR-seq was available for about 24 patients. An exploratory multi-omic analysis was conducted of the somatic, immune and clinical correlates of response to PD-L1 blockade with atezolizumab in urothelial cancer. Progression-free survival longer than 6 months counted as durable clinical benefit, and TCR features were additionally tested against both progression-free and overall survival. About nine tenths of the roughly 29 patients were males with bladder-origin urothelial cancer, and about 65% of the roughly 30 reported a prior smoking history. Pretreatment tumor samples, along with matched peripheral blood collected serially before and after atezolizumab treatment, underwent TCR sequencing. Blood samples were analyzed at two time points: 3 weeks after treatment start (second dose) and 6 weeks after treatment start. Patients had an ECOG performance status of 0 or 1 and had received between 0 and 3 prior chemotherapy regimens. In the same patients who had TCR sequencing, pretreatment tumors also underwent whole exome sequencing and RNA sequencing. Blood samples gave median yields of about 150,000 T cells and 83,000 or so unique TCRs, along with a median clonality of 0.080.

Overall results and qualifications from the work: Because the sample size was small (n ≈ 30) and many of the analyses were exploratory, the results are meant to be hypothesis-generating. Patients with durable benefit showed greater expansion of tumor-associated TCR clones in peripheral blood 3 weeks after starting treatment (n ≈ 21, p = 0.022). A pretreatment peripheral blood TCR clonality below the median was linked to improved progression-free and overall survival.

Turning to this clone: The target of this receptor is not known. Base qualities are not recorded, but no much larger clone differs from it by a single base.

To estimate absolute template abundance from read counts, synthetic TCR analog templates were spiked into each PCR. The immunoSEQ assay used bias-controlled V and J gene primers to amplify TCRbeta CDR3 regions from genomic DNA. Sequencing of rearranged TCRbeta segments was done at approximately 20X coverage. In the paper's pipeline: Sequencing errors were corrected by clustering, and CDR3s were annotated against IMGT so that V, D and J genes could be assigned. Only productive TCRbeta rearrangements were used in downstream analyses, excluding out-of-frame or stop-codon sequences. Clonality was computed as one minus Shannon entropy normalized by the log of the number of unique productive sequences. Fisher's exact test with Benjamini-Hochberg correction, at a threshold of adjusted p below 0.01, was used to find clones that differed between time points or between blood and tumor. The source is immuneACCESS, and TCRdb retained only in-frame sequences with V and J called. Part of the clones is not carried over; for the studies checked, unresolved V genes explain less than half of this, and the remainder is unexplained. V, J and clone size were drawn from that table, and D and trimming were deduced from the DNA. For this sample there are around 120,000 clones; approximately 86% appear just once. The top ten hold approximately 2.4% of the sample.

The CDR3 starts with the cysteine, ends with the phenylalanine, and has 13 residues. Just CDR3 DNA is preserved here, 39 bases in frame from base 1. CDR1 GTSNPN and CDR2 SVGIG were looked up in the germline V gene (reference sequence). V gives up 1 base and J gives up 4 bases, and the segment between their germline ends measures 10 bases. A total of around 30 patients with locally advanced or metastatic urothelial carcinoma, treated at Memorial Sloan Kettering on a trial protocol, made up the cohort. Peripheral blood mononuclear cells were collected from each patient pretreatment and during treatment, giving between 1 and 8 total time points per patient. The Qiagen DNeasy Blood extraction kit was used to purify genomic DNA from total PBMCs and tumor samples. PBMCs were collected pretreatment and during treatment, and were isolated and stored as previously described.

This TCR was recovered from a man aged 50 to 60 with urothelial cancer. Sequences were derived from PBMCs, sampled around atezolizumab (anti-PD-L1) treatment. The chain employs TRBV30 and TRBJ2-5; the D gene is perhaps TRBD2, from 6 matching bases. The CDR3 is CAWSGRGRETQYF. The DNA sequence is as follows: TGTGCCTGGAGTGGGAGGGGAAGAGAGACCCAGTACTTC.